Below are 26 T cell receptor beta chains sequenced from a single sample in a study of blood T cell repertoires in COVID-19. The method was immunoSEQ multiplex PCR; TCRdb's version includes in-frame clones alone and lacks a portion of them. Seen here are about 270,000 clones, roughly 84% observed once, and the top ten hold around 2.9%. The sample was peripheral blood. These receptors all stem from a woman younger than 35 with acute or convalescent COVID-19.

V is TRBV6-5 and J is TRBJ1-3, with D maybe TRBD1 (6 bases). Germline CDR1 and CDR2: MNHEY and SVGAGI. V was trimmed by 6 bases and J by 0 bases, leaving 12 bases between them. The CDR3 totals 15 residues. The CDR3 region is CASRRNRDSGNTIYF. DNA for the CDR3: TGTGCCAGCAGACGGAACAGGGACTCTGGAAACACCATATATTTT.

The V gene is TRBV27, the J gene TRBJ2-7, with 12 positions matching TRBD2. V shed 5 bases and J 3 bases; nucleotides not matched to a gene: 8. This CDR3 region has 16 residues. Germline-derived CDR1 and CDR2 are MNHEY and SMNVEV (reference sequence). This chain's CDR3 is CASSHTLAGGYYEQYF. CDR3 sequence (DNA): TGTGCCAGCAGTCATACACTAGCGGGAGGATACTACGAGCAGTACTTC.

In this sample, this clone turned up once. The V call is TRBV7-3, the J call TRBJ2-2; 10 bases are shared with TRBD1. Germline V gene sequence: CDR1 SGHTA, CDR2 FQGTGA. CDR3 length: 16 amino acids. J was trimmed by 6 bases and V by 4 bases; bases with no gene match: 8. The CDR3 region is CASSSRQGAQSGELFF. The DNA of the CDR3 is TGTGCCAGCAGCTCCCGACAGGGGGCGCAATCCGGGGAGCTGTTTTTT.

The V and J genes are TRBV4-2 and TRBJ2-7; 7 nucleotides agree with TRBD1. After removal of 4 bases from V and 5 bases from J, the junction contained 14 bases not matched to a gene. Germline CDR1 is LGHNA and CDR2 is YNFKEQ. The CDR3 is made up of 16 amino acids. CDR3 in amino acids: CASSLTGARSRDEQYF. In DNA form, the CDR3 reads TGTGCCAGCAGCCTTACAGGGGCTCGGTCGAGGGACGAGCAGTACTTC.

The chain joins TRBV3-1 (or the pseudogene TRBV3-2) to TRBJ2-2; D is uncertain. V lost 2 bases and J lost 3, with 4 bases in between. The germline CDR1 and CDR2 sequences are LGHDT and YNNKEL (reference sequence). The CDR3 runs to 13 residues. In DNA, the CDR3 is TGTGCCAGCAGCCAAAGCGACACCGGGGAGCTGTTTTTT. It yields the protein CASSQSDTGELFF.

This clone was seen a few times. The CDR3 DNA is TGTGCCAGCAGCCGCGACAGGGGCGGAATCTATGGCTACACCTTC. This sequence encodes CASSRDRGGIYGYTF. The genes are TRBV6-5 and TRBJ1-2, with 8 bases aligning to TRBD1. Unmatched junction bases numbered 10, after V lost 6 bases and J lost 4 bases. This CDR3 is 15 amino acids long. The germline CDR1 and CDR2 sequences are MNHEY and SVGAGI.

The chain couples TRBV6-6 to TRBJ2-7; TRBD1 might be the D (5 bases). Germline V gene sequence: CDR1 MNHNY, CDR2 SVGAGI (reference sequence). The CDR3 has 13 residues. The ends were cut back, 8 bases at V and 5 bases at J, with 16 bases in the middle. The CDR3 DNA reads TGTGCCAGCGCCACAGCAGGGTCGGACGAGCAGTACTTC. This codes for CASATAGSDEQYF.

The chain recombines TRBV10-1 with TRBJ1-1, with 9 bases aligning to TRBD1. The junction had 0 bases not matched to a gene; V was cut back by 6 bases and J by 1 base. CDR1 WNHNN and CDR2 SYGVQD come from the germline V gene (reference sequence). CDR3 length: 13 amino acids. CDR3 in amino acids: CASRQGANTEAFF. CDR3 in DNA: TGCGCCAGCAGACAGGGGGCGAACACTGAAGCTTTCTTT.

This clone is a singleton in its sample. The chain is built from TRBV24-1 and TRBJ2-7, with D hard to call. CDR3 length: 12 residues. The ends were cut back, 1 base at V and 5 bases at J, with 5 bases in the middle. Looked up from germline, CDR1 is KGHDR and CDR2 is SFDVKD. The CDR3 here is CATSDFRDEQYF. The CDR3 coding sequence is TGTGCCACCAGTGATTTCCGAGACGAGCAGTACTTC.

This chain joins TRBV19 and TRBJ2-7, with a possible D match to TRBD2 (5 bases). The CDR3 loop spans 14 amino acids. Trimming cost V 3 bases and J 2 bases, with 11 bases left between them. Germline loops: CDR1 LNHDA, CDR2 SQIVND (reference sequence). The CDR3, as DNA: TGTGCCAGTAGTATTGGACTGGAACCCTACGAGCAGTACTTC. Amino acids: CASSIGLEPYEQYF.

This clone was observed a single time. The chain carries TRBV12-3 or TRBV12-4 and TRBJ1-4, with a tentative D call TRBD1 (6 bases). The V end was cut by 5 bases, the J end by 7 bases, with 11 bases between. The CDR3 consists of 13 residues. CDR3 coding DNA: TGTGCCAGCAGTCCAGGGGTGGGTGAAAAACTGTTTTTT. Its translation is CASSPGVGEKLFF.

This sequence joins TRBV4-2 and TRBJ2-3, with D uncertain. Trimming removed 1 base from V and 2 bases from J, with 10 bases in between. The CDR3 extends over 15 amino acids. Germline-derived CDR1 and CDR2 are LGHNA and YNFKEQ. Written as DNA, the CDR3 is TGTGCCAGCAGCCAAGTGCCAGGCCTCACAGATACGCAGTATTTT. Its translation: CASSQVPGLTDTQYF.

This clone has more than one count but fewer than ten. V and J are TRBV4-3 and TRBJ2-3; 9 positions agree with TRBD2. The CDR3 contains 18 residues. Trimming took 4 bases from V and 3 from J; bases not matched to a gene: 14. Per germline, CDR1 LGHNA and CDR2 YSLEER. The CDR3 nucleotides read TGCGCCAGCAGCCCTTCCGCCCCGAGCGGGAGGTGGACAGATACGCAGTATTTT. Translation: CASSPSAPSGRWTDTQYF.

The chain carries TRBV6-5 and TRBJ2-7, with TRBD2 matching over 7 bases. This CDR3 is 14 amino acids long. With 6 bases clipped from V and 5 bases from J, the junction kept 10 bases outside the gene matches. The V gene's germline CDR1 is MNHEY and CDR2 SVGAGI. In DNA form, the CDR3 reads TGTGCCAGCAGCTCAGGGAGGGAGGTGGACGAGCAGTACTTC. Translated, it gives CASSSGREVDEQYF.

The gene calls are TRBV5-1 and TRBJ1-2; D is undetermined. The CDR3 runs 15 residues. Germline V gene sequence: CDR1 SGHRS, CDR2 YFSETQ. Trimming took 0 bases from V and 0 from J, leaving 9 bases between them. The CDR3 region is CASSLVRGTNYGYTF. CDR3 nucleotides: TGCGCCAGCAGCTTGGTACGGGGAACTAACTATGGCTACACCTTC.

The V call is TRBV9, the J call TRBJ1-6, with 7 bases matching TRBD1. V lost 4 bases, J lost 0 bases, and 4 bases stayed unmatched. CDR3 length equals 16 residues. Germline V gives CDR1 SGDLS, CDR2 YYNGEE. The CDR3 sequence: CASSKTGSSYNSPLHF. The CDR3 coding sequence is TGTGCCAGCAGCAAGACAGGGAGCTCCTATAATTCACCCCTCCACTTT.

This chain joins TRBV27 and TRBJ2-7; 9 bases match TRBD2. This CDR3 has 16 residues. The germline V gene encodes CDR1 MNHEY and CDR2 SMNVEV (reference sequence). Trimming removed 4 bases from V and 4 bases from J; junction bases left unmatched: 11. CDR3 amino acids: CASSSDYSGSRYEQYF. In DNA form, the CDR3 reads TGTGCCAGCAGTTCCGATTATAGCGGGAGTAGGTACGAGCAGTACTTC.

The rearrangement uses TRBV6-5 and TRBJ2-7; a weak D match, TRBD1 (6 bases). Between the trimmed V and J ends, which lost 10 bases and 4 bases, there was a span of 20 bases. The V gene's germline CDR1 is MNHEY and CDR2 SVGAGI. The CDR3 has 14 amino acids. CDR3 sequence (DNA): TGTGCCACCTTCACTGAGGGACACTCATACGAGCAGTACTTC. Protein sequence: CATFTEGHSYEQYF.

The chain combines TRBV27 with TRBJ2-7; 7 nucleotides agree with TRBD1. The CDR3 totals 14 residues. V lost 5 bases, J lost 1 base, and 5 bases stayed unmatched. The germline CDR1 and CDR2 sequences are MNHEY and SMNVEV (reference sequence). The DNA of the CDR3 is TGTGCCAGCAGTGCGAACAGGGGTTCCTACGAGCAGTACTTC. Protein product: CASSANRGSYEQYF.

This sequence joins TRBV6-6 and TRBJ2-1; the match to TRBD2 covers 8 bases. Germline V gives CDR1 MNHNY, CDR2 SVGAGI (reference sequence). V shed 5 bases, J shed 5 bases, and the junction held 14 bases outside the gene matches. This CDR3 is built from 17 residues. CDR3 nucleotides: TGTGCCAGCAGTCCTTACTTAGCGGGATTTACTAACAATGAGCAGTTCTTC. It is translated as CASSPYLAGFTNNEQFF.

The count of this clone is one. This chain joins TRBV27 and TRBJ2-1, with 8 bases identical to TRBD2. The germline V gene encodes CDR1 MNHEY and CDR2 SMNVEV (reference sequence). J was trimmed by 1 base and V by 6 bases; bases with no gene match: 2. This CDR3 contains 14 residues. The CDR3 coding sequence is TGTGCCAGCAGGGTAGCGGGGTCCTACAATGAGCAGTTCTTC. Translated, it gives CASRVAGSYNEQFF.

In its sample, this clone was seen once. The CDR3 bases are TGTGCCAGCAGCGTAGTTTTTAGCGGGCCGCCAGATACGCAGTATTTT. Translating gives CASSVVFSGPPDTQYF. V is TRBV9 and J is TRBJ2-3, with TRBD2 identical over 7 bases. This CDR3 is 16 amino acids long. CDR1 is SGDLS, CDR2 YYNGEE, per germline. J lost 4 bases, V lost 0 bases, and 8 bases had no gene match.

As regards this clone: At the DNA level, this CDR3 is encoded by other sequences in the same sample as well. The rearrangement uses TRBV9 and TRBJ2-2; D not certain. This CDR3 has 12 amino acids. Trimming removed 4 bases at V and 1 base at J, with 2 bases between. Germline CDR1 is SGDLS and CDR2 is YYNGEE. The CDR3 nucleotides are TGTGCCAGCAGCCAGAACACCGGGGAGCTGTTTTTT. Residues: CASSQNTGELFF.

The chain links TRBV4-1 to TRBJ2-7, with D perhaps matching TRBD1 (6 bases). The CDR3 is 17 amino acids. From germline, CDR1 is MGHRA and CDR2 YSYEKL. V lost 0 bases, J lost 5 bases, and 20 bases lay in between. The CDR3 sequence: CASSQDPSSDRTDEQYF. The CDR3 DNA is TGCGCCAGCAGCCAAGACCCTTCCAGCGACAGGACCGACGAGCAGTACTTC.

The chain combines TRBV24-1 with TRBJ2-1; possible D gene TRBD1, 6 bases. The CDR3 consists of 15 residues. Per germline, CDR1 KGHDR and CDR2 SFDVKD. Trimming took off 3 bases at V and 3 bases at J, with 11 bases between the two ends. This CDR3 reads CATSDGHRDYNEQFF. CDR3 coding DNA: TGTGCCACCAGTGATGGTCACAGGGACTACAATGAGCAGTTCTTC.

The chain recombines TRBV9 with TRBJ2-3; 8 nucleotides agree with TRBD2. The CDR3 spans 15 residues. V shed 3 bases, J shed 4 bases, and the junction held 7 bases outside the gene matches. Per germline, CDR1 SGDLS and CDR2 YYNGEE. CDR3 nucleotides: TGTGCCAGCAGCGCCCGGGAGGGCCTCCCAGATACGCAGTATTTT. Its protein is CASSAREGLPDTQYF.